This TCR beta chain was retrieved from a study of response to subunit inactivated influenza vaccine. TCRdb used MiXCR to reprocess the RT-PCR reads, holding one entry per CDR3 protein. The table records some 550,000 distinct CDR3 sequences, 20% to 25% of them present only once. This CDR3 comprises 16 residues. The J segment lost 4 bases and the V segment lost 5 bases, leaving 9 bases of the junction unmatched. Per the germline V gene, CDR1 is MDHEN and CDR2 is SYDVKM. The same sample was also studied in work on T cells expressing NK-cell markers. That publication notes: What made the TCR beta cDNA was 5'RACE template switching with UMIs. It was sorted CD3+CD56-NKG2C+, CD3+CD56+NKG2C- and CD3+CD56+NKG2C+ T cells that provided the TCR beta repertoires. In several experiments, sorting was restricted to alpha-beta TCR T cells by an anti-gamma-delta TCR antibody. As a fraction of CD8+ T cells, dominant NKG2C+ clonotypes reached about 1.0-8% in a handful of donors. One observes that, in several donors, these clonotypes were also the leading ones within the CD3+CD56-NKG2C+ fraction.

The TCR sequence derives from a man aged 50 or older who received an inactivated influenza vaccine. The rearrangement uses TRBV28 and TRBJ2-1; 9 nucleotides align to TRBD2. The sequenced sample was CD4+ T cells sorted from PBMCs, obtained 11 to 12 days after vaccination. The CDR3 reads CASSNPGAGGYNEQFF. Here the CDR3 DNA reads TGTGCCAGCAGTAACCCTGGAGCGGGAGGTTACAATGAGCAGTTCTTC.